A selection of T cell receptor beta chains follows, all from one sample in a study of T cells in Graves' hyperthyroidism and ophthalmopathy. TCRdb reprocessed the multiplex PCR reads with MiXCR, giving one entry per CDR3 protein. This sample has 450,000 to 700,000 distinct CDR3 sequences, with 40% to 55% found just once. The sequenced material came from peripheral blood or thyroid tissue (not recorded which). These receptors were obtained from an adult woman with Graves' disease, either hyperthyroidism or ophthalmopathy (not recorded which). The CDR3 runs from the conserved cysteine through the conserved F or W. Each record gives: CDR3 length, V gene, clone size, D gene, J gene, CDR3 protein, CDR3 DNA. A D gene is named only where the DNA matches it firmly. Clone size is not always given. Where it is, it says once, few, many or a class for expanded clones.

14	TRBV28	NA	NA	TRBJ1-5	CASSLPDSNQPQHF	TGTGCCAGCAGTTTACCGGACTCCAATCAGCCCCAGCATTTT
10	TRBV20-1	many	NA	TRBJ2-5	CSARDQTQYF	TGCAGTGCTAGAGACCAGACCCAGTACTTC
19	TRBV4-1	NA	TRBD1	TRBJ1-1	CASSQEDFGRTGKGPEAFF	TGCGCCAGCAGCCAAGAGGATTTCGGAAGGACAGGAAAAGGGCCTGAAGCTTTCTTT
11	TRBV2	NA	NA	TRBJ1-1	CASILDSEAFF	TGTGCCAGCATCCTAGACAGTGAAGCTTTCTTT
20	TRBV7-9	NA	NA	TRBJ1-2	CASSFYICSGEGLLDYGYTF	NA
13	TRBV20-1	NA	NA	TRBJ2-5	CSVSRTSSGTQYF	TGCAGTGTATCCCGGACAAGTAGTGGGACCCAGTACTTC
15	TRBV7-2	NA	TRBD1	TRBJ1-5	CASSPQGARVAPQHF	TGTGCCAGCAGCCCACAGGGGGCCCGAGTGGCGCCCCAGCATTTT
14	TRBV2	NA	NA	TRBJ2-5	CASSVQGSGETQYF	TGTGCCAGCAGCGTACAGGGCTCCGGGGAGACCCAGTACTTC
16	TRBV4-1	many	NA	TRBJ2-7	CASSQPGGRRPHEQYF	TGCGCCAGCAGCCAGCCCGGAGGCAGGCGACCCCACGAGCAGTACTTC
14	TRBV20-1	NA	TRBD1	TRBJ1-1	CSARDLTGPTEAFF	TGCAGTGCTAGAGACCTGACAGGGCCCACTGAAGCTTTCTTT
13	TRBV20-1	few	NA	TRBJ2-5	CSARGAGQETQYF	TGCAGTGCTAGAGGTGCGGGCCAAGAGACCCAGTACTTC
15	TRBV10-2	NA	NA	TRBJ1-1	CASSEPDSENTEAFF	TGCGCCAGCAGTGAGCCGGACAGCGAGAACACTGAAGCTTTCTTT
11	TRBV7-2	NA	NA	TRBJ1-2	CASGGGSGYTF	TGTGCCAGCGGAGGGGGGAGTGGCTACACCTTC
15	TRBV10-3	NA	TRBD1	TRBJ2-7	CAIRSPGTGEDEQYF	TGTGCCATCAGGAGCCCCGGGACAGGGGAAGACGAGCAGTACTTC
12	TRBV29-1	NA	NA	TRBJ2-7	CSVRVDLHEQYF	TGCAGCGTACGGGTGGACTTGCACGAGCAGTACTTC
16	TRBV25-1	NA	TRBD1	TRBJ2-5	CASSDSRQGAGETQYF	TGTGCCAGCAGTGACTCGCGACAGGGGGCTGGAGAGACCCAGTACTTC
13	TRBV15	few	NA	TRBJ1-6	CATSRDGQAVLHF	TGTGCCACCAGCAGAGATGGGCAGGCGGTCCTCCACTTT
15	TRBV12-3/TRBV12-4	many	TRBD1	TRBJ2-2	CASRSRGRDTGELFF	TGTGCCAGCAGAAGCAGGGGGCGGGACACCGGGGAGCTGTTTTTT
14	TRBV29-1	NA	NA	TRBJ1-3	CSVEAGGNGNTIYF	TGCAGCGTTGAAGCTGGGGGCAATGGAAACACCATATATTTT
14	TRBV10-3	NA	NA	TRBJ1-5	CAISDHRTDQPQHF	TGTGCCATCAGTGACCACAGGACGGATCAGCCCCAGCATTTT
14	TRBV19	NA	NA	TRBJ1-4	CASKDSSSGEKLFF	TGTGCCAGTAAAGACTCCTCCTCAGGTGAAAAACTGTTTTTT
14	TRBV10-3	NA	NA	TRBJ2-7	CAISWARDAYEQYF	TGTGCCATCAGTTGGGCCAGGGATGCCTACGAGCAGTACTTC
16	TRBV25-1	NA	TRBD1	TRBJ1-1	CASRPGTGALATEAFF	TGTGCCAGCAGGCCCGGGACAGGGGCCCTGGCCACTGAAGCTTTCTTT
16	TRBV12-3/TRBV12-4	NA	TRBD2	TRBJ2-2	CASSLILAGHTGELFF	TGTGCCAGCAGTCTGATACTAGCGGGGCACACCGGGGAGCTGTTTTTT
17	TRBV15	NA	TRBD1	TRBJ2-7	CATSRDVDRGRTYERYF	TGTGCCACCAGCAGAGATGTGGACAGGGGGAGGACCTACGAGCGGTACTTC
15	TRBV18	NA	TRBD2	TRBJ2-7	CASSLPGLGLYEQYF	TGTGCCAGCTCACTCCCGGGACTAGGTCTCTACGAGCAGTACTTC
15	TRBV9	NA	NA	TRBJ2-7	CASRMSDFSGYEQYF	TGTGCCAGCAGAATGTCGGACTTTTCTGGCTACGAGCAGTACTTC
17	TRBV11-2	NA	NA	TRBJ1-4	CASSPGGQLSTNEKLFF	TGTGCCAGCAGCCCCGGGGGCCAGCTATCAACTAATGAAAAACTGTTTTTT
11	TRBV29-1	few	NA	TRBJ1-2	CSAENLDGYTF	TGCAGCGCCGAGAACCTAGATGGCTACACCTTC
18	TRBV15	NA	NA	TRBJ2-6	CATSRMGQGGSGANVLTF	TGTGCCACCAGCAGAATGGGGCAGGGAGGCTCTGGGGCCAACGTCCTGACTTTC
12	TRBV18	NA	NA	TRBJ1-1	CASSPQKGFPSF	TGTGCCAGCTCACCACAGAAGGGTTTTCCTTCCTTT
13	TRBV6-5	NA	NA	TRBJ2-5	CASSYSEGETQYF	TGTGCCAGCAGTTACTCGGAGGGGGAGACCCAGTACTTC
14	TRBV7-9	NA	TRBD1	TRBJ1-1	CASSYTGGVTEAFF	TGTGCCAGCAGCTATACAGGGGGCGTCACTGAAGCTTTCTTT
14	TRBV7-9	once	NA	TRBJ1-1	CASSPRVGNTEAFF	TGTGCCAGCAGCCCCCGTGTTGGGAACACTGAAGCTTTCTTT
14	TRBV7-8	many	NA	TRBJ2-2	CASSPRATTGELFF	TGTGCCAGCAGCCCCCGGGCAACCACCGGGGAGCTGTTTTTT
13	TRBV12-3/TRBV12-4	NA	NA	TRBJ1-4	CASSEGGTWKLFF	TGTGCCAGCAGTGAAGGAGGCACGTGGAAACTGTTTTTT
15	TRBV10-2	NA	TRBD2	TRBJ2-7	CASSRASGASGEQYF	TGCGCCAGCAGTAGGGCTAGCGGGGCTTCGGGCGAGCAGTACTTC
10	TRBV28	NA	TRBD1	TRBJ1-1	CASMGGQEFF	TGTGCCAGCATGGGGGGACAGGAATTCTTT
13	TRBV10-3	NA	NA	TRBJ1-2	CAISAREGYGYTF	TGTGCCATCAGTGCCCGGGAGGGATACGGCTACACCTTC
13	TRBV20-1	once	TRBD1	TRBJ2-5	CSARGTGVETQYF	TGCAGTGCTAGAGGGACAGGAGTAGAGACCCAGTACTTC
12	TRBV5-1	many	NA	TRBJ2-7	CASSWPRGEQYF	TGCGCCAGCAGCTGGCCTAGGGGCGAGCAGTACTTC
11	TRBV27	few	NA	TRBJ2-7	CASLVSYEQYF	TGTGCCAGTCTAGTTTCCTACGAGCAGTACTTC
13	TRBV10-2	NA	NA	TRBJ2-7	CASLGTSSYEQYF	TGCGCCAGTCTAGGGACGAGCTCCTACGAGCAGTACTTC
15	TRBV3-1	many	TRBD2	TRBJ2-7	CASSQAGTSGYEQYF	TGTGCCAGCAGCCAAGCCGGGACTAGCGGCTACGAGCAGTACTTC
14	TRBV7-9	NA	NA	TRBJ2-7	CASSPAGWTYEQYF	TGTGCCAGCAGCCCGGCGGGATGGACCTACGAGCAGTACTTC
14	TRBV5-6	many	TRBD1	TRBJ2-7	CASSRTRTGVEQYF	TGTGCCAGCAGCCGAACCCGGACAGGGGTCGAGCAGTACTTC
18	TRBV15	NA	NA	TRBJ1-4	CATSRLAGEGGVAEKLFF	TGTGCCACCAGCAGACTAGCGGGAGAGGGTGGAGTGGCTGAAAAACTGTTTTTT
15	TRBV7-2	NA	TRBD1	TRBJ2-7	CASSPQGQGPYEQYF	TGTGCCAGCAGCCCACAAGGACAGGGCCCCTACGAGCAGTACTTC
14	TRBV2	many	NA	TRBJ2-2	CASKRTGNTGELFF	TGTGCCAGCAAAAGGACCGGGAACACCGGGGAGCTGTTTTTT
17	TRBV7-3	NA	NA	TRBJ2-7	CASSQGVYQTEGYEQYF	TGCGCCAGCAGCCAGGGGGTATACCAGACGGAGGGCTACGAGCAGTACTTC
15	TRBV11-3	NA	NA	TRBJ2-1	CASSLGLNRHNEQFF	TGTGCCAGCAGCTTAGGCCTCAACCGACACAATGAGCAGTTCTTC
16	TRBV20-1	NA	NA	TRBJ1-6	CSAPSLGGTSNSPLHF	TGCAGTGCTCCATCCCTGGGCGGGACATCTAATTCACCCCTCCACTTT
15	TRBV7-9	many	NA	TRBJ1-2	CASSRNDWGMRGYTF	TGTGCCAGCAGCCGTAATGACTGGGGGATGAGGGGCTACACCTTC
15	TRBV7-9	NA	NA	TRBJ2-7	CASSPGQDSPYEQYF	TGTGCCAGCAGCCCGGGACAAGACAGCCCCTACGAGCAGTACTTC